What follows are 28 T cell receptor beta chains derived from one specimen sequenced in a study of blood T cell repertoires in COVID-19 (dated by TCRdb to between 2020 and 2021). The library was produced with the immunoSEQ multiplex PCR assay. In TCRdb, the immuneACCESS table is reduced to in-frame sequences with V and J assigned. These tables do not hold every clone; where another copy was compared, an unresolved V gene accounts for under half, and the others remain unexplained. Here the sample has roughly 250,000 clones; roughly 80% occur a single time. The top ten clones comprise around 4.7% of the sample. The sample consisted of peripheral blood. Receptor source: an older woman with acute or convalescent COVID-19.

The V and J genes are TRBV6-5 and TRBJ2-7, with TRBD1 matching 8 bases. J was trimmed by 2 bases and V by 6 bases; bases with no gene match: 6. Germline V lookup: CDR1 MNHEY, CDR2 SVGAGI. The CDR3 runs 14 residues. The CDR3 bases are TGTGCCAGCAGCCCCGGGGGACAGGCCTACGAGCAGTACTTC. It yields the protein CASSPGGQAYEQYF.

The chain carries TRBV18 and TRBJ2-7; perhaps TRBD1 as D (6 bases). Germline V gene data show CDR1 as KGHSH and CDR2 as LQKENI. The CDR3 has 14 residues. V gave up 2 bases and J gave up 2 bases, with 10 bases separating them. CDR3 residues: CASSPIGGTYEQYF. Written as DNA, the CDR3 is TGTGCCAGCTCACCAATAGGGGGAACCTACGAGCAGTACTTC.

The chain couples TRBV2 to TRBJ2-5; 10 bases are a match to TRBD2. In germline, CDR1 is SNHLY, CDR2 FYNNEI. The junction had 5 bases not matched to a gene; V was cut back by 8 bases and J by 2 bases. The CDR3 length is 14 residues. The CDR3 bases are TGTGCCAGCTTAGGACTAGCGGCTCAAGAGACCCAGTACTTC. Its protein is CASLGLAAQETQYF.

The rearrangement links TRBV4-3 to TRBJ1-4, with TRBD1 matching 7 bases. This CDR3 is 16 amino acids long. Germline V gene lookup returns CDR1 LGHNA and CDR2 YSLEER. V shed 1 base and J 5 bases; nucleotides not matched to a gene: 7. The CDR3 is CASSQVVGTANEKLFF. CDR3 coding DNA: TGCGCCAGCAGCCAAGTGGTCGGGACAGCAAATGAAAAACTGTTTTTT.

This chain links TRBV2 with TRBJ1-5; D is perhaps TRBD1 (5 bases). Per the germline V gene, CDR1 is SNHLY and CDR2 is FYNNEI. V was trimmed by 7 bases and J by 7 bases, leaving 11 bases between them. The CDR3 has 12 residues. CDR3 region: CASTLRGQPQHF. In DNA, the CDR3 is TGTGCCAGCACCCTAAGGGGCCAGCCCCAGCATTTT.

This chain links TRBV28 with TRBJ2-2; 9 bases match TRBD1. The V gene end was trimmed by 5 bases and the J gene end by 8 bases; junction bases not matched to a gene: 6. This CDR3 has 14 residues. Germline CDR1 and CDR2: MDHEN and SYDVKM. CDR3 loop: CASSIQGATGELFF. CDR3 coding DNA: TGTGCCAGCAGTATACAGGGGGCGACGGGGGAGCTGTTTTTT.

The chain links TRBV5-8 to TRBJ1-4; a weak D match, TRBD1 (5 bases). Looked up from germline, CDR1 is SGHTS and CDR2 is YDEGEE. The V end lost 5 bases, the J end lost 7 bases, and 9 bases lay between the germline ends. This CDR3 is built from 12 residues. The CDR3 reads CASSPGGEKLFF. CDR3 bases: TGTGCCAGCAGTCCGGGGGGTGAAAAACTGTTTTTT.

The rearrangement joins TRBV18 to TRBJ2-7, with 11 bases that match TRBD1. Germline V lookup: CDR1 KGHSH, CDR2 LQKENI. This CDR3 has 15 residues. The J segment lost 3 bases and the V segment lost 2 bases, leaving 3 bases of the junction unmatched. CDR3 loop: CASSPAGTGGYEQYF. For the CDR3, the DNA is TGTGCCAGCTCACCAGCCGGGACAGGGGGCTACGAGCAGTACTTC.

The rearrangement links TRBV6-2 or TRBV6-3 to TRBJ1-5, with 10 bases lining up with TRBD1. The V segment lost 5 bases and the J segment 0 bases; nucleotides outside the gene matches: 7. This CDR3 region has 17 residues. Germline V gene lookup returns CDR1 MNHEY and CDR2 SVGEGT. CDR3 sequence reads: CASSGGQGLYSNQPQHF. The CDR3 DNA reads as TGTGCCAGCAGTGGGGGACAGGGGCTTTATAGCAATCAGCCCCAGCATTTT.

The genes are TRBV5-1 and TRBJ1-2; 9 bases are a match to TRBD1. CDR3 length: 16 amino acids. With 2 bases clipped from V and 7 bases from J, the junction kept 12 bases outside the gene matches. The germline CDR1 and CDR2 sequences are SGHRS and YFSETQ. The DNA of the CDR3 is TGCGCCAGCAGCTTAGAGATACGGACAGGGGAAAGTGGCTACACCTTC. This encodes CASSLEIRTGESGYTF.

CDR3 residues: CASSQGQGYGYTF. The CDR3 region has the DNA TGTGCCAGCAGTCAGGGACAGGGGTATGGCTACACCTTC. The V call is TRBV2, the J call TRBJ1-2; 10 bases fit TRBD1. V shed 5 bases and J 5 bases; nucleotides not matched to a gene: 2. This CDR3 contains 13 residues. Germline CDR1 reads SNHLY; CDR2 reads FYNNEI.

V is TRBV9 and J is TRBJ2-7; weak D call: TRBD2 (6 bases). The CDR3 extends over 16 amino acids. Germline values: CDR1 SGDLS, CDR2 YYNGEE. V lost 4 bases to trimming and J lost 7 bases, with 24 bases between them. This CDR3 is CASSTSSDAVPSEQYF. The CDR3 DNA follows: TGTGCCAGCAGCACCTCTAGCGATGCTGTCCCGTCGGAGCAGTACTTC. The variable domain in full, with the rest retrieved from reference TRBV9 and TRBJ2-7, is DSGVTQTPKHLITATGQRVTLRCSPRSGDLSVYWYQQSLDQGLQFLIQYYNGEERAKGNILERFSAQQFPDLHSELNLSSLELGDSALYFCASSTSSDAVPSEQYFGPGTRLTVT.

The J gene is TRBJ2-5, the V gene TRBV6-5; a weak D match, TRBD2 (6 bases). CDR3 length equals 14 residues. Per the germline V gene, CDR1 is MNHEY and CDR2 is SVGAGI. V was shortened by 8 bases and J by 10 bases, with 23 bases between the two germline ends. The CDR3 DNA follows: TGTGCCAGCTCGGTCTTGGGGGGAACCAAGAGCCAGTACTTC. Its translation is CASSVLGGTKSQYF.

CDR3 coding DNA: TGTGCCAGCAGTTTAGAAACAGGGTACGAGCAGTACTTC. This encodes CASSLETGYEQYF. The chain has TRBV12-3 or TRBV12-4 and TRBJ2-7; a weak D match, TRBD1 (6 bases). The V gene lost 1 base and the J gene lost 4 bases, with 8 bases spanning the gap. CDR3 length: 13 amino acids.

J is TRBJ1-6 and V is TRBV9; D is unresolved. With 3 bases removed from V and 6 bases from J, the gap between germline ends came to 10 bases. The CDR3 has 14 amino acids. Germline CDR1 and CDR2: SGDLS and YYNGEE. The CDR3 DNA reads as TGTGCCAGCAGCGCGGATTCGGGTAATTCACCCCTCCACTTT. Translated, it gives CASSADSGNSPLHF.

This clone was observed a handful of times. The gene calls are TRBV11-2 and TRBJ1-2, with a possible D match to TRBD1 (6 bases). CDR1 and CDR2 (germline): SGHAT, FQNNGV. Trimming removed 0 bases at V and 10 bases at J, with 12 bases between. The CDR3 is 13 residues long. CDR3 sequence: CASSLDLGANYTF. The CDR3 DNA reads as TGTGCCAGCAGCTTAGATCTGGGGGCAAACTACACCTTC.

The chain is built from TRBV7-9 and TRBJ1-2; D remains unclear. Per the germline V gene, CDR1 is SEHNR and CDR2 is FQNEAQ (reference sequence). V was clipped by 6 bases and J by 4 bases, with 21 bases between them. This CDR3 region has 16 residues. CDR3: CASSTERGGWTYGYTF. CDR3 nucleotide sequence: TGTGCCAGCAGTACCGAACGAGGCGGGTGGACCTATGGCTACACCTTC.

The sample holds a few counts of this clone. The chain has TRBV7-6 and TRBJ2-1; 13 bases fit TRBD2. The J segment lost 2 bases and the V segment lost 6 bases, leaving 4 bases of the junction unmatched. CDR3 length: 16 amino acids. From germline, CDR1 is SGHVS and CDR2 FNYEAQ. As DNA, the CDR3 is TGTGCCAGCAGTCCTGGGACTAGCGGGACCTACAATGAGCAGTTCTTC. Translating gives CASSPGTSGTYNEQFF.

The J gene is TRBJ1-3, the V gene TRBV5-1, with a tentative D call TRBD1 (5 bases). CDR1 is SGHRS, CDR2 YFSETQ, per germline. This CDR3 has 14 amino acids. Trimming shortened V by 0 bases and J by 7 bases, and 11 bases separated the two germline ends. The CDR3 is CASSLADRGNTIYF. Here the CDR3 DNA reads TGCGCCAGCAGCTTGGCGGATCGGGGGAACACCATATATTTT.

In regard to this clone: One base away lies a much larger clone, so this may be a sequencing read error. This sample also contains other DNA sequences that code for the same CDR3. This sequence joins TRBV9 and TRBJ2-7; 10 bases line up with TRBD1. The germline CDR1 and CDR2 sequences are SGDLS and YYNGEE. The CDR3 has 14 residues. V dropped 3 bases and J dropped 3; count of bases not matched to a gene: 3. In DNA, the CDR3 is TGTGCCAGCAGCGCGGGACAGGGGAACTACGAGCAGTACTTC. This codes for CASSAGQGNYEQYF. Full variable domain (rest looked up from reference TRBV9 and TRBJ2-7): DSGVTQTPKHLITATGQRVTLRCSPRSGDLSVYWYQQSLDQGLQFLIQYYNGEERAKGNILERFSAQQFPDLHSELNLSSLELGDSALYFCASSAGQGNYEQYFGPGTRLTVT.

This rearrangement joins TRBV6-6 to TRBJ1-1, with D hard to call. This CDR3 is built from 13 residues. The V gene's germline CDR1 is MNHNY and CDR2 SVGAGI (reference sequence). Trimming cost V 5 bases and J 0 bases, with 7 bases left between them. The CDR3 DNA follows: TGTGCCAGCAGTCAATTCATGAACACTGAAGCTTTCTTT. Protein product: CASSQFMNTEAFF.

The CDR3 bases are TGTGCAAGTCGCTTAGCTAGCGAGGAAGAGACCCAGTACTTC. As protein: CASRLASEEETQYF. The chain carries TRBV12-2 and TRBJ2-5; the D call TRBD2 from the table was never checked on the DNA. TRBV12-2 is a pseudogene segment. The CDR3 extends over 14 amino acids.

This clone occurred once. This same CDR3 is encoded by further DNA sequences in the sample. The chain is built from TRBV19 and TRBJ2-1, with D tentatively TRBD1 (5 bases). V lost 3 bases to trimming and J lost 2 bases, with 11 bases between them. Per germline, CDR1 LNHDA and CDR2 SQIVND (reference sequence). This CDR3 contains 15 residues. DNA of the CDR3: TGTGCCAGTAGTATCGAAGGGGCTGCCTACAATGAGCAGTTCTTC. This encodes CASSIEGAAYNEQFF.

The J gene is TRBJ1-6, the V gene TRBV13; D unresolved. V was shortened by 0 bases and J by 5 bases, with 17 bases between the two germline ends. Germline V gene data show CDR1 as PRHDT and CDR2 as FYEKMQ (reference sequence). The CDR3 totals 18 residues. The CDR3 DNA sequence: TGTGCCAGCAGCTTAGGCCGCTTGGTTCTACAGAATAATTCACCCCTCCACTTT. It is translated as CASSLGRLVLQNNSPLHF.

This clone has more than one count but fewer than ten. DNA for the CDR3: TGTGCCAGCCGAATTTCGCTGGCGGGGTTTGGCTACACCTTC. This gives the protein CASRISLAGFGYTF. This chain connects TRBV6-5 to TRBJ1-2; D unresolved. V lost 8 bases, J lost 7 bases, and 20 bases lay in between. The length of the CDR3 is 14 residues. CDR1 is MNHEY, CDR2 SVGAGI, per germline.

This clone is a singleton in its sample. In DNA, the CDR3 is TGTGCCAGCAGTCCCGGCGGAGCAGAAGAGACCCAGTACTTC. This gives the protein CASSPGGAEETQYF. The chain joins TRBV6-5 to TRBJ2-5; no clear D. The germline CDR1 and CDR2 sequences are MNHEY and SVGAGI. CDR3 length: 14 residues. Trimming took 5 bases from V and 3 from J, leaving 13 bases between them.

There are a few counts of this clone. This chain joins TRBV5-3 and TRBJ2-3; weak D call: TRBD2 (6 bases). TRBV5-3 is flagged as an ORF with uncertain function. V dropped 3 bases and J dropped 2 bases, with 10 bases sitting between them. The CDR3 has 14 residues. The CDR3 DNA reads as TGTGCCAGAAGCTCTCTAGCGTTCACAGATACGCAGTATTTT. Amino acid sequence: CARSSLAFTDTQYF.

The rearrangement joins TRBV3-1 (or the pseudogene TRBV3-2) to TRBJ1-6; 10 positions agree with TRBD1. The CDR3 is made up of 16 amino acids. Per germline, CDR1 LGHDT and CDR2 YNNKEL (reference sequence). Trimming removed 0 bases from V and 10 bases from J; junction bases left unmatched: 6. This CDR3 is CASSQDRWDRGSPLHF. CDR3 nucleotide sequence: TGTGCCAGCAGCCAAGATCGGTGGGACAGGGGATCACCCCTCCACTTT.